This T cell receptor (beta chain) was recorded in a study of blood T cell repertoires in COVID-19. Looking at the study overall: The United States, Italy and Spain provided the acute and convalescent COVID-19 samples. PBMCs, B-cell-depleted T cells, or T cells were the source of the cDNA or gDNA that made up the material.

The germline gives CDR1 LGHDT, CDR2 YNNKEL (reference sequence). The CDR3 is 14 residues long. V was cut by 1 base and J by 5 bases, with 11 bases left in between. Original analysis: Amplified reference gene primers provided the basis for estimating nucleated cell counts. Sequencing used immunoSEQ multiplex PCR; TCRdb keeps in-frame clones, though not all of them. V and J calls and clone size follow that table, whereas D and trimming were derived from the DNA. The sample carries nearly 350,000 clones, around nine tenths recorded once. This receptor was obtained from a woman between 18 and 30 years old who had recovered from COVID-19. Sequenced input: peripheral blood. The V call is TRBV3-1 (or the pseudogene TRBV3-2), the J call TRBJ1-1, with D hard to call. CDR3 nucleotide sequence: TGTGCCAGCAGCCAAGTGGCGGGGAATACTGAAGCTTTCTTT. Protein product: CASSQVAGNTEAFF.